The count of the clone carrying this TCR beta chain is one. Its antigen is unknown. This sequence may be a read error, since a much larger clone differs from it by one base. Drawing of peripheral blood yielded roughly 10 milliliters from each donor. With each sample, at least 5 micrograms of total RNA were extracted. The entry originates in a study of blood T cells in healthy people across ages. Study-level points and caveats: Significant beta diversity loss was already apparent by age around 36, declining roughly linearly.

Together with a sample-barcoded 5' primer, a J-beta primer mix was included in a second PCR lasting about 7 to 11 cycles. Through a template-switch adaptor with 12 random nucleotides, each cDNA molecule received a tag. TCRdb used MiXCR to reprocess the 5' RACE reads, holding one entry per CDR3 protein. The sample shows over 950,000 distinct CDR3 sequences, just over 50% of them seen only once. Per the germline V gene, CDR1 is SGHRS and CDR2 is YFSETQ. There are 16 residues in the CDR3. This sequence joins TRBV5-1 and TRBJ1-1, with 9 bases lining up with TRBD1. Specimen: blood. This TCR was sampled from a woman aged 55 to 70 in good health. The CDR3 reads CASSLASGTGNTKAFF. In nucleotides, the CDR3 is TGCGCCAGCAGCTTGGCCTCCGGGACAGGGAACACTAAAGCTTTCTTT.